A selection of T cell receptor beta chains follows, all from one sample in a study of cytomegalovirus exposure and HLA in healthy donors. Generated by immunoSEQ multiplex PCR, the TCRdb table keeps only in-frame clones and is missing some. Counted here are approximately 190,000 clones, approximately 84% occurring once; the ten biggest clones make up roughly 7%. Sequencing used PBMCs. All receptors come from a young man in good health and CMV-seropositive. CDR3s include the opening cysteine and the closing phenylalanine or tryptophan. A D gene is named only where the DNA matches it firmly. Only part of the rows carry a size: once, few, many, or a class if the clone is expanded.

J	V	D	size	DNA	CDR3
TRBJ1-5	TRBV6-4	TRBD1	once	TGTGCCAGCAGGATACCCCGGGACAGGGATCAGCCCCAGCATTTT	CASRIPRDRDQPQHF
TRBJ2-1	TRBV7-2	TRBD2	-	TGTGCCAGCAGCTCGGAACTAGCGGGGTACAATGAGCAGTTCTTC	CASSSELAGYNEQFF
TRBJ2-1	TRBV19	-	-	TGTGCCAGTAGAGGAGGCCGCCATGAGCAGTTCTTC	CASRGGRHEQFF
TRBJ1-1	TRBV6-6	TRBD1	-	TGTGCCAGCACTTACGGTCCGACAGGGTTGAGCACTGAAGCTTTCTTT	CASTYGPTGLSTEAFF
TRBJ2-3	TRBV6-1	TRBD1	-	TGTGCCGGCAGACAGGGAATGAATACGCAGTATTTT	CAGRQGMNTQYF
TRBJ1-1	TRBV28	-	-	TGTGCCAGCACCCGTCAGGCTGAAGCTTTCTTT	CASTRQAEAFF
TRBJ2-1	TRBV5-6	TRBD2	-	TGTGCCAGCAGCTTGAGGACTAGCGGGAGGGCCGGATTCCACAATGAGCAGTTCTTC	CASSLRTSGRAGFHNEQFF
TRBJ2-7	TRBV11-2	TRBD2	-	TGTGCCAGCAGGCCTGTCTATAGCGGGAGTCTAAGCTCCTACGAGCAGTACTTC	CASRPVYSGSLSSYEQYF
TRBJ1-2	TRBV7-2	TRBD1	-	TGTGCCAGCACCCGGTCCCGGGGGACAGTTACCTTC	CASTRSRGTVTF
TRBJ2-2	TRBV30	TRBD2	few	TGTGCCTGGGGACGACTAGCACGTACCGGGGAGCTGTTTTTT	CAWGRLARTGELFF
TRBJ2-3	TRBV4-1	TRBD2	-	TGCGCCAGCAGCCGGACTAGCGGGGGGAATACAGATACGCAGTATTTT	CASSRTSGGNTDTQYF
TRBJ1-2	TRBV9	-	-	TGTGCCAGCAGCTTGCGGGTGGATCCGGACCCGGTTGCCTACACCTTC	CASSLRVDPDPVAYTF
TRBJ2-1	TRBV27	TRBD2	once	TGTGCCAGCAGTTTCCCGGGACTAGCTTACAATGAGCAGTTCTTC	CASSFPGLAYNEQFF
TRBJ1-1	TRBV2	-	-	TGTGCCAGCAGTGGAACAGGGTTTTACACTGAAGCTTTCTTT	CASSGTGFYTEAFF
TRBJ2-2	TRBV2	-	-	TGTGCCAGCAGTGGGAAAACACGGGCCGGGGAGCTGTTTTTT	CASSGKTRAGELFF
TRBJ2-7	TRBV19	-	-	TGTGCCAGTAGTACTCGGTACGGAGAGACCGGGACCCCGAGAGGGGGCTACGAGCAGTACTTC	CASSTRYGETGTPRGGYEQYF
TRBJ2-2	TRBV2	TRBD1	-	TGTGCCAGCAGTGAGAGGGGACAGAAGGGCTCCGGGGAGCTGTTTTTT	CASSERGQKGSGELFF
TRBJ1-2	TRBV30	TRBD1	once	TGTGCCTGGTTTCACAGGGGGCGTCGACCTAACTATGGCTACACCTTC	CAWFHRGRRPNYGYTF
TRBJ2-7	TRBV6-5	TRBD2	-	TGTGCCAGCAGGGGACTAGCGGGAGTCGAGCAGTACTTC	CASRGLAGVEQYF
TRBJ2-7	TRBV6-5	-	-	TGTGCCAGCAGCTCCACAGTTTACTCCTACGAGCAGTACTTC	CASSSTVYSYEQYF
TRBJ2-2	TRBV9	-	-	TGTGCCAGCAGTACGCGACACAGTAACACCGGGGAGCTGTTTTTT	CASSTRHSNTGELFF
TRBJ2-7	TRBV19	TRBD2	-	TGTGCCAGTAGCGCCAGGAGACTAGCGGGCCTAACACCGTCCTACGAGCAGTACTTC	CASSARRLAGLTPSYEQYF
TRBJ1-1	TRBV9	-	-	TGTGCCAGCAGCGTAGGGCCAGAGAACACTGAAGCTTTCTTT	CASSVGPENTEAFF
TRBJ2-7	TRBV7-2	TRBD1	-	TGTGCCAGCAGCGCCCCGGGACAGACTAACTCCTACGAGCAGTACTTC	CASSAPGQTNSYEQYF
TRBJ2-7	TRBV28	-	-	TGTGCCAGCAGTACACCCAGCTACGAGCAGTACTTC	CASSTPSYEQYF
TRBJ1-1	TRBV4-1	-	-	TGCGCCAGCAGCCAACTATACAGGGCTTCTGAAGCTTTCTTT	CASSQLYRASEAFF
TRBJ1-3	TRBV14	-	-	TGTGCCAGCAGCGGGGCAGGCAGTGGAAACACCATATATTTT	CASSGAGSGNTIYF
TRBJ2-2	TRBV6-6	TRBD1	once	TGTGCCAGCAGCTCCGGCAGGGGGCTGGCCGGGGAGCTGTTTTTT	CASSSGRGLAGELFF
TRBJ2-1	TRBV5-1	TRBD2	-	TGCGCCAGCAGCTTTTCTAGCGGGAGTATCGATGAGCAGTTCTTC	CASSFSSGSIDEQFF
TRBJ2-2	TRBV28	-	-	TGTGCCAGCAGTTTATTTAGGGGAGCGGGTGACACCGGGGAGCTGTTTTTT	CASSLFRGAGDTGELFF
TRBJ2-1	TRBV19	-	-	TGTGCCAGTAGTATTGGGCAGGGGTACAATGAGCAGTTCTTC	CASSIGQGYNEQFF
TRBJ2-2	TRBV28	TRBD1	-	TGTGCCAGCAGTCGGGACAGGGAAGGCACCGGGGAGCTGTTTTTT	CASSRDREGTGELFF
TRBJ2-7	TRBV28	TRBD2	-	TGTGCCAGCAGTTCCCCGAGCGGGAGGCCCTCCTACGAGCAGTACTTC	CASSSPSGRPSYEQYF
TRBJ2-3	TRBV5-6	-	few	TGTGCCAGCAGCCCCGGCTGGGGAGCAGATACGCAGTATTTT	CASSPGWGADTQYF
TRBJ2-5	TRBV4-3	TRBD2	-	TGCGCCAGCAGCCAAGATGGGAGGGCGGGGTGGGAGACCCAGTACTTC	CASSQDGRAGWETQYF
TRBJ2-3	TRBV2	TRBD2	once	TGTGCCAGCAGTGAAGCGGGTCACGGACTAGCGGGAGGGCATACGCAGTATTTT	CASSEAGHGLAGGHTQYF
TRBJ2-7	TRBV19	TRBD1	-	TGTGCCAGTAGTATACAGGGGGCTACGGGCGAGCAGTACTTC	CASSIQGATGEQYF
TRBJ2-7	TRBV27	-	-	TGTGCCACCTCCCAGCACGGGAACTCCTACGAGCAGTACTTC	CATSQHGNSYEQYF
TRBJ1-3	TRBV6-5	-	-	TGTGCCAGCAGCCGAGGGATTTCTGGAAACACCATATATTTT	CASSRGISGNTIYF
TRBJ1-4	TRBV6-5	-	-	TGTGCCAGCAGGCAACAGGGTGGGGAAAAACTGTTTTTT	CASRQQGGEKLFF
TRBJ2-1	TRBV28	TRBD2	-	TGTGCCAGCAGTCGCCGGGCGGCGGGAGGAAACAATGAGCAGTTCTTC	CASSRRAAGGNNEQFF
TRBJ1-3	TRBV5-4	-	-	TGTGCCAGCAGCTTGGACCCGGGGGAGGGAAACACCATATATTTT	CASSLDPGEGNTIYF
TRBJ2-7	TRBV5-1	TRBD2	-	TGCGCCAGCAGCCTGACTAGCGACTCCTACGAGCAGTACTTC	CASSLTSDSYEQYF
TRBJ1-2	TRBV29-1	TRBD1	many	TGCAGCGTTGAGCCGGGACAGGGAATCCATGGCTACACCTTC	CSVEPGQGIHGYTF
TRBJ2-7	TRBV7-9	-	-	TGTGCCAGCAGCTTGGCAGTCTCCTACGAGCAGTACTTC	CASSLAVSYEQYF
TRBJ1-2	TRBV6-5	-	-	TGTGCCAGCAGCCCAGTACCGGGTGGCTACACCTTC	CASSPVPGGYTF
TRBJ1-2	TRBV27	-	-	TGTGCCAGCAGGGGGGCAGAGAACTATGGCTACACCTTC	CASRGAENYGYTF
TRBJ2-7	TRBV7-9	TRBD1	-	TGTGCCAGCAGCTACGGGACAGCTTACGAGCAGTACTTC	CASSYGTAYEQYF
TRBJ2-2	TRBV7-2	-	-	TGTGCCAGCAGCTTAGAAGGGGGACCGAACACCGGGGAGCTGTTTTTT	CASSLEGGPNTGELFF
TRBJ2-7	TRBV4-3	-	-	TGCGCCAGCAGCCAATTACAGGGATCCTACGAGCAGTACTTC	CASSQLQGSYEQYF
TRBJ1-5	TRBV6-5	-	many	TGTGCCAGCGCCTCGGGGAAAGAGAATCAGCCCCAGCATTTT	CASASGKENQPQHF
TRBJ2-1	TRBV9	-	-	TGTGCCAGCAGCGTACGGAATGAGCAGTTCTTC	CASSVRNEQFF
TRBJ2-7	TRBV11-3	TRBD1	-	TGTGCCAGCAGCCCAGTCAGGGGGTCCGGCGAGCAGTACTTC	CASSPVRGSGEQYF
TRBJ2-1	TRBV30	-	-	TGTGCCTGGAGTGCGGGTTCCTACAATGAGCAGTTCTTC	CAWSAGSYNEQFF